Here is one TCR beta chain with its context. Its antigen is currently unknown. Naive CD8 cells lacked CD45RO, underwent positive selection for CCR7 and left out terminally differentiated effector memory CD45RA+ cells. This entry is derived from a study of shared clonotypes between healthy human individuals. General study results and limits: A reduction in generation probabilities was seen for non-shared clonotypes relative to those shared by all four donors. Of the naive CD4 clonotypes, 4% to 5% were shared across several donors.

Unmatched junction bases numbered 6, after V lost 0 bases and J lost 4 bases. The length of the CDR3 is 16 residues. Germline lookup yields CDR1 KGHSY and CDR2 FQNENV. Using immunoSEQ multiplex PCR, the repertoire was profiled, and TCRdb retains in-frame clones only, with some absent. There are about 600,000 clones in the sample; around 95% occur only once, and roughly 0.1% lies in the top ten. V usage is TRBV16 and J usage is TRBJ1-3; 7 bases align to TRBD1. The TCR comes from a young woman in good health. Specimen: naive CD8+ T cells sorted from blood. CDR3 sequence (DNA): TGTGCCAGCAGCCAATCGAGGGGGCAGCCAGGAAACACCATATATTTT. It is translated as CASSQSRGQPGNTIYF. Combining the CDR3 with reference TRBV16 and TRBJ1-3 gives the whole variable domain GEEVAQTPKHLVRGEGQKAKLYCAPIKGHSYVFWYQQVLKNEFKFLISFQNENVFDETGMPKERFSAKCLPNSPCSLEIQATKLEDSAVYFCASSQSRGQPGNTIYFGEGSWLTVV.